The sequence of this T cell receptor beta chain was determined in a study of a mutant IDH1 vaccine in newly diagnosed glioma. The overall study: Earlier therapy was either radiotherapy, temozolomide, or both, and most got both. The timing of visit V12 was week 35, and that of visit V13 was week 47.

The CDR3 is 13 amino acids. CDR1 is KGHSH, CDR2 LQKENI, per germline. V was cut by 8 bases and J by 5 bases, with 16 bases left in between. Produced via immunoSEQ multiplex PCR; TCRdb's table is partial and in-frame only. The repertoire holds 73,000 or so clones, with roughly 83% as singletons. Sample time point: week 35, safety follow-up. The vaccine gave 300 ug of a 20-mer mutant IDH1 peptide subcutaneously per dose. Newly diagnosed WHO grade 3 or 4 IDH1-mutant, ATRX-lost astrocytomas were identified in the donors. About this clone: Antigen specificity is unknown.

The source material was PBMCs, sampled from a glioma patient whose treatment included an IDH1 peptide vaccine. This sequence was found in a man younger than 35 with glioma. This rearrangement joins TRBV18 to TRBJ2-7, with D uncertain. CDR3 sequence: CASTATEPDEQYF. In DNA form, the CDR3 reads TGTGCCAGCACCGCGACTGAGCCCGACGAGCAGTACTTC. Using reference TRBV18 and TRBJ2-7 for the parts outside the CDR3, the full variable domain is NAGVMQNPRHLVRRRGQEARLRCSPMKGHSHVYWYRQLPEEGLKFMVYLQKENIIDESGMPKERFSAEFPKEGPSILRIQQVVRGDSAAYFCASTATEPDEQYFGPGTRLTVT.